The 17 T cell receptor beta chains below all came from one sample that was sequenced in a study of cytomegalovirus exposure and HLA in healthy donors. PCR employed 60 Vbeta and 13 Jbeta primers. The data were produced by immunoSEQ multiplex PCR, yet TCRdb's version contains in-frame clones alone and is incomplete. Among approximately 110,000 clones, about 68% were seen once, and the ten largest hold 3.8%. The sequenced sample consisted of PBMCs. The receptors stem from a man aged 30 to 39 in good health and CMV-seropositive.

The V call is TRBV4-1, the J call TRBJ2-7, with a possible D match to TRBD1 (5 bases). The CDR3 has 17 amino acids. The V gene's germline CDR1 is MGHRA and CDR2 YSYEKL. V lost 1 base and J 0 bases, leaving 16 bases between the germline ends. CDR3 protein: CASSQGGLDISSYEQYF. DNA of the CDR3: TGCGCCAGCAGCCAAGGGGGTCTGGACATAAGCTCCTACGAGCAGTACTTC.

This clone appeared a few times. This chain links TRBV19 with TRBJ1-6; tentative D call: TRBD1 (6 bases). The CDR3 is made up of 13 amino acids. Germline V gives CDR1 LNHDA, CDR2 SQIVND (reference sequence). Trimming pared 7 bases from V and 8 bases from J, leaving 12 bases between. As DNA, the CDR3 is TGTGCCAGTAAGGGCAGGGGAGATTCACCCCTCCACTTT. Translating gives CASKGRGDSPLHF.

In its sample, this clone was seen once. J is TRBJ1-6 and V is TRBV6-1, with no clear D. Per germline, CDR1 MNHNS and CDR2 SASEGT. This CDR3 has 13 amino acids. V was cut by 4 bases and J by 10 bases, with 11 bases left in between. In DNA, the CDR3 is TGTGCCAGCAGTGCCAATATAGAATCACCCCTCCACTTT. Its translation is CASSANIESPLHF.

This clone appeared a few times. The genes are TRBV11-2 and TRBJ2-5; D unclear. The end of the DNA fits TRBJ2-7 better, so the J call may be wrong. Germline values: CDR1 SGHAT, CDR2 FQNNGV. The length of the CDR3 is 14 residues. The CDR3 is CASSLAYGSYEQYF. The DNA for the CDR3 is TGTGCCAGCAGCTTAGCCTACGGTTCCTACGAGCAGTACTTC.

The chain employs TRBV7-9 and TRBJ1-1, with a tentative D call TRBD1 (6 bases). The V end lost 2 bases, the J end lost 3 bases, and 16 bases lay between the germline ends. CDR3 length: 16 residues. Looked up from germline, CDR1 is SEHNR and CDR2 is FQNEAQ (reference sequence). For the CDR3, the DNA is TGTGCCAGCAGCTTAAGATTGGGGGCCGGGGACACTGAAGCTTTCTTT. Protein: CASSLRLGAGDTEAFF.

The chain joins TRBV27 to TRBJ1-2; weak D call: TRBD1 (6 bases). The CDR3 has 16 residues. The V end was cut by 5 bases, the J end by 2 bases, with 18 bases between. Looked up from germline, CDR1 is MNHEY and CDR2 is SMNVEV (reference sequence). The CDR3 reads CASSGWAGARNYGYTF. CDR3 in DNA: TGTGCCAGCAGTGGATGGGCGGGGGCGCGGAACTATGGCTACACCTTC.

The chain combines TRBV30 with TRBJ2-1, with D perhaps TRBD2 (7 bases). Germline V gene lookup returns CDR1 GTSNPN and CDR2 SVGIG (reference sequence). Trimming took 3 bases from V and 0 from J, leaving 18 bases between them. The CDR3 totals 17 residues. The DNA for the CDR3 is TGTGCCTGGAGGCAGGGGCGGGGGAAGAGCTCCTACAATGAGCAGTTCTTC. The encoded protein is CAWRQGRGKSSYNEQFF.

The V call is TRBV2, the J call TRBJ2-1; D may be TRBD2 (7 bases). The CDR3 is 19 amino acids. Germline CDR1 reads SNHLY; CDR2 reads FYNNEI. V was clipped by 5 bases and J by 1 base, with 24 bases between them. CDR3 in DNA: TGTGCCAGCAGTTCCTTGGCGGGGGCAAAACGAGGGTCCTACAATGAGCAGTTCTTC. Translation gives CASSSLAGAKRGSYNEQFF.

CDR3 nucleotides: TGTGCCTGGAGTACAGGGGTCGACACCGGGGAGCTGTTTTTT. This codes for CAWSTGVDTGELFF. J is TRBJ2-2 and V is TRBV30; TRBD1 agrees at 7 bases. Germline loops: CDR1 GTSNPN, CDR2 SVGIG (reference sequence). The CDR3 spans 14 residues. The ends lost 2 bases at V and 3 bases at J; junction bases unmatched: 3.

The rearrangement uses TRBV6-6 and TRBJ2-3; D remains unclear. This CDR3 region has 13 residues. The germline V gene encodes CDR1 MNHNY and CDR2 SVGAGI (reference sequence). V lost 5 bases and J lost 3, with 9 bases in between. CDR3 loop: CASSTLRTDTQYF. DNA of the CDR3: TGTGCCAGCAGTACCTTGAGAACAGATACGCAGTATTTT.

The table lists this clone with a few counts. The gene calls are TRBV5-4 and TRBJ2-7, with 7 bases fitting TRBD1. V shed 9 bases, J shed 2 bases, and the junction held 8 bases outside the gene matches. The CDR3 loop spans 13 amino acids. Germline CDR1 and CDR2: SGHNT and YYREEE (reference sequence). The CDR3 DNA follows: TGTGCCACCACCGGGACAGCTACCTACGAGCAGTACTTC. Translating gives CATTGTATYEQYF.

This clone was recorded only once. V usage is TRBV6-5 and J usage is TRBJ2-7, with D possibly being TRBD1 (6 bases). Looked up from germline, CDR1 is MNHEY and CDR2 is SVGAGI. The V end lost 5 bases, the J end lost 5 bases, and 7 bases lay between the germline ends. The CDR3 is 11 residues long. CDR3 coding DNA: TGTGCCAGCAGTCCAGGGGACGAGCAGTACTTC. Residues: CASSPGDEQYF.

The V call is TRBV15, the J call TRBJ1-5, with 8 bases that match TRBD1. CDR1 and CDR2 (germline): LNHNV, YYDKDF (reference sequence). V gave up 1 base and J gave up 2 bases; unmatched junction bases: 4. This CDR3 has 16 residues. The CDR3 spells CATSRGQGMRNQPQHF. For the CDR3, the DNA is TGTGCCACCAGCAGAGGACAGGGGATGCGCAATCAGCCCCAGCATTTT.

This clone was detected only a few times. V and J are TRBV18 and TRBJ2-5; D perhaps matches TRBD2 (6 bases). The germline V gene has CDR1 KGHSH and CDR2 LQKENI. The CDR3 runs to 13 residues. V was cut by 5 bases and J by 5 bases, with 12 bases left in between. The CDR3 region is CASSTGVRETQYF. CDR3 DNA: TGTGCCAGCTCAACGGGGGTGAGGGAGACCCAGTACTTC.

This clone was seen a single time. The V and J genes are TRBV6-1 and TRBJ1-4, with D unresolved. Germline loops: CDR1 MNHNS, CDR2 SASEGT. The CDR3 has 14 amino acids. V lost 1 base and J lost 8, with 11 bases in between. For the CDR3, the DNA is TGTGCCAGCAGTGAAGGAGGGAGTGGAGAAAAACTGTTTTTT. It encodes CASSEGGSGEKLFF.

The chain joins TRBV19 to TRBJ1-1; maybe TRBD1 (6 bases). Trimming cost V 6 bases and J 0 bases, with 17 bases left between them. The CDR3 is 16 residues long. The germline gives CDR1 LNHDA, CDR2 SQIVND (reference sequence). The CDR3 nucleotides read TGTGCCAGTAGGCCCAGGACAGAGTATATGAACACTGAAGCTTTCTTT. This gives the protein CASRPRTEYMNTEAFF.

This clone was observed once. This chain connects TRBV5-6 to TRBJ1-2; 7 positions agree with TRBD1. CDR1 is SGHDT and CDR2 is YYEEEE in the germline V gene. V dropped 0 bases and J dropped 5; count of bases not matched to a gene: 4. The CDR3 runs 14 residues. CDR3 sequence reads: CASSLGGTVYGYTF. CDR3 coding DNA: TGTGCCAGCAGCTTGGGGGGGACAGTGTATGGCTACACCTTC. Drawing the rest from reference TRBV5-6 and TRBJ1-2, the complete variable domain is DAGVTQSPTHLIKTRGQQVTLRCSPKSGHDTVSWYQQALGQGPQFIFQYYEEEERQRGNFPDRFSGHQFPNYSSELNVNALLLGDSALYLCASSLGGTVYGYTFGSGTRLTVV.